This T cell receptor (beta chain) was documented in a study of OX40 agonist ivuxolimab in advanced cancers. In the study overall: The patients got ivuxolimab, which is an agonistic anti-OX40 (CD134) antibody. Aged about 20 to 85 with a mean of around 60 years, they were almost 85% male.

Study-wide results and limits: Some of the nonresponding patients also showed low levels of normalized T-cell clonal expansion.

TCRdb keeps only in-frame clones here, not all; method: immunoSEQ multiplex PCR. The repertoire holds 50,000 to 75,000 clones, approximately 89% seen once, with about 19% in the top ten. As concerns this clone: Its antigen is not identified.

CDR3 length: 12 residues. CDR1 and CDR2 from the germline V gene are WSHSY and SAAADI. Trimming stripped 0 bases from V and 5 bases from J, with 5 bases between. This specimen consisted of CD4+ or CD8+ T cells sorted from blood, obtained in a trial of the OX40 agonist ivuxolimab. V gene TRBV10-2 combines with J gene TRBJ2-7; D remains ambiguous. The receptor was isolated from an adult with an advanced solid tumor such as melanoma, head and neck, liver or kidney cancer. The CDR3 sequence: CASSESPDEQYF. CDR3 DNA sequence: TGCGCCAGCAGTGAGTCCCCAGACGAGCAGTACTTC.